Listed below are T cell receptor beta chains from one sample, sequenced in a study of blood T cell repertoires in COVID-19. Clones were sequenced by immunoSEQ multiplex PCR, and TCRdb holds only the in-frame ones, with some missing. Among 200,000 to 250,000 clones listed, 87% were seen once. Input material: peripheral blood. The receptor set was obtained from a woman aged 18-29 years who had recovered from COVID-19. CDR3s include the opening cysteine and the closing phenylalanine or tryptophan. The D gene is left open where the match is weak. The size of a clone is reported for some rows only, either as once, few or many, or as a class for expanded clones.

CDR3 DNA	CDR3 protein	V gene	J gene	clone size	D gene
TGCAGCGTTGTCACTAGCGGGAGTCGCAATGAGCAGTTCTTC	CSVVTSGSRNEQFF	TRBV29-1	TRBJ2-1	.	TRBD2
TGTGCCAGCAGCTTGGACAGGGTAAAACAAGAGACCCAGTACTTC	CASSLDRVKQETQYF	TRBV5-4	TRBJ2-5	.	.
TGTGCCAGCACTACAGGGGCCGCTGGGAACACTGAAGCTTTCTTT	CASTTGAAGNTEAFF	TRBV4-2	TRBJ1-1	few	TRBD1
TGTGCCAGCAGCTTAATCGGGGGTCTTAACTCTGGGGCCAACGTCCTGACTTTC	CASSLIGGLNSGANVLTF	TRBV7-3	TRBJ2-6	.	.
TGCGCCAGCAGCCAAGGTCCGCGGAGCTCCTATAATTCACCCCTCCACTTT	CASSQGPRSSYNSPLHF	TRBV4-3	TRBJ1-6	.	.
TGCAGCGTGGCCCCACAGGGAACTAATGAAAAACTGTTTTTT	CSVAPQGTNEKLFF	TRBV29-1	TRBJ1-4	.	.
TGTGCCAGTAGTAAACAGGGCCTAAATCAGCCCCAGCATTTT	CASSKQGLNQPQHF	TRBV19	TRBJ1-5	.	.
TGTGCCAGCAGCTTAGTTGGGCCCAATCAGCCCCAGCATTTT	CASSLVGPNQPQHF	TRBV7-9	TRBJ1-5	.	.
TGTGCCAGGGGAACAGGCGGGGAGCTGTTTTTT	CARGTGGELFF	TRBV2	TRBJ2-2	.	.
TGCGCCAGCAGCCCATACCGGGATGGCTACGAGCAGTACTTC	CASSPYRDGYEQYF	TRBV5-1	TRBJ2-7	.	.
TGTGCCAGCAGCGTAGGTTGGAGCTCCTACAATGAGCAGTTCTTC	CASSVGWSSYNEQFF	TRBV9	TRBJ2-1	.	.
TGCACCAGCAGCCAAGCCCGAGGTTTTCGGAACAATCAGCCCCAGCATTTT	CTSSQARGFRNNQPQHF	TRBV1	TRBJ1-5	.	.
TGTGCCAGCAGCTTATTGGCCGGGTCTGGAAACACCATATATTTT	CASSLLAGSGNTIYF	TRBV11-2	TRBJ1-3	.	.
TGTGCCAGCAGCCAGGGGTTTGGGACTGAAGCTTTCTTT	CASSQGFGTEAFF	TRBV27	TRBJ1-1	.	.
TGCAGTGCTAGTTTGCGCGCGGGAACCGGGGAGCTGTTTTTT	CSASLRAGTGELFF	TRBV20-1	TRBJ2-2	once	.
TGCGCCAGCAGCCAAGGAGGGTACAATGAGCAGTTCTTC	CASSQGGYNEQFF	TRBV4-3	TRBJ2-1	.	.
TGTGCCAGCAGCTTCCGTTTTATGAACACTGAAGCTTTCTTT	CASSFRFMNTEAFF	TRBV3-1/TRBV3-2	TRBJ1-1	.	.
TGCGCCAGCAGCCAAGAGGGGAGAACCTATGGCTACACCTTC	CASSQEGRTYGYTF	TRBV4-3	TRBJ1-2	.	.
TGCGCCAGCGGGACAGGGATGATCCAAGAGACCCAGTACTTC	CASGTGMIQETQYF	TRBV5-1	TRBJ2-5	.	TRBD1
TGCGCCAGCAGCCAAGCTAGCGGCACCTACAATGAGCAGTTCTTC	CASSQASGTYNEQFF	TRBV4-3	TRBJ2-1	.	TRBD2
TGTGCCAGCAGCGCTAGGACTAGCGGGAGGATATTCTCTGGGGCCAACGTCCTGACTTTC	CASSARTSGRIFSGANVLTF	TRBV9	TRBJ2-6	once	TRBD2
TGTGCCAGCAGCTTAGCCGGGAGCCGCACAGATACGCAGTATTTT	CASSLAGSRTDTQYF	TRBV7-2	TRBJ2-3	once	.
TGTGCCAGCGGTCGGCAGGGCAATCAGCCCCAGCATTTT	CASGRQGNQPQHF	TRBV2	TRBJ1-5	.	.
TGTGCCATCAGTGAGAGCGGGGGGATTTCCTACGAGCAGTACTTC	CAISESGGISYEQYF	TRBV10-3	TRBJ2-7	few	TRBD2
TGTGCCAGCAGCTTGCGGGAGGGCGTGGCCGGGGAGCTGTTTTTT	CASSLREGVAGELFF	TRBV7-3	TRBJ2-2	few	TRBD2
TGTGCCAGCAGCTTCTACCAGGGCGGAGGCTACACCTTC	CASSFYQGGGYTF	TRBV5-4	TRBJ1-2	.	.
TGTGCCATCAGTGTATATCAGGGAGGTGAGCAGTTCTTC	CAISVYQGGEQFF	TRBV10-3	TRBJ2-1	.	.